Below, 4 T cell receptor beta chains from the same sample are listed, as sequenced in a study of T cell repertoires in cytomegalovirus infection. The antigens these receptors bind are not known. TCRdb independently ran MiXCR on the reads; one entry per CDR3 protein. The table lists some 590,000 distinct CDR3 sequences, over 35% of them singletons. This specimen consisted of cultured PBMCs, obtained from culture after CMV antigen stimulation. All receptors come from a human donor in good health (CMV status not recorded). Some clones in this sample may be carry-over from other donors' samples.

The chain uses TRBV10-3 and TRBJ2-5; possibly TRBD1 for D (5 bases). Trimming stripped 4 bases from V and 5 bases from J, with 11 bases between. Germline V gives CDR1 ENHRY, CDR2 SYGVKD. The CDR3 spans 13 residues. The CDR3 DNA follows: TGTGCCATCAGTGGCGGCAGGGATGAGACCCAGTACTTC. Translated, it gives CAISGGRDETQYF.

The chain employs TRBV6-1 and TRBJ1-6; 9 nucleotides match TRBD1. V dropped 8 bases and J dropped 6; count of bases not matched to a gene: 2. The CDR3 is made up of 13 amino acids. The germline gives CDR1 MNHNS, CDR2 SASEGT. CDR3 sequence: CASQGQGNSPLHF. CDR3 nucleotides: TGTGCCAGCCAGGGACAGGGTAATTCACCCCTCCACTTT.

The V call is TRBV10-3, the J call TRBJ2-3; D unresolved. The CDR3 length is 14 residues. Germline assignment: CDR1 ENHRY and CDR2 SYGVKD. The V and J ends lost 4 bases and 1 base respectively, with 9 bases between them. In nucleotides, the CDR3 is TGTGCCATCAGTGTCCGACTCCGCACAGATACGCAGTATTTT. This gives the protein CAISVRLRTDTQYF.

The chain joins TRBV5-4 to TRBJ1-6, with a possible D match to TRBD1 (5 bases). The CDR3 has 12 amino acids. CDR1 is SGHNT, CDR2 YYREEE, per germline (reference sequence). V shed 2 bases and J shed 14 bases, with 11 bases lying between them. CDR3 DNA sequence: TGTGCCAGCAGCTTTATCAGGGTCACCCTCCACTTT. It translates to CASSFIRVTLHF.